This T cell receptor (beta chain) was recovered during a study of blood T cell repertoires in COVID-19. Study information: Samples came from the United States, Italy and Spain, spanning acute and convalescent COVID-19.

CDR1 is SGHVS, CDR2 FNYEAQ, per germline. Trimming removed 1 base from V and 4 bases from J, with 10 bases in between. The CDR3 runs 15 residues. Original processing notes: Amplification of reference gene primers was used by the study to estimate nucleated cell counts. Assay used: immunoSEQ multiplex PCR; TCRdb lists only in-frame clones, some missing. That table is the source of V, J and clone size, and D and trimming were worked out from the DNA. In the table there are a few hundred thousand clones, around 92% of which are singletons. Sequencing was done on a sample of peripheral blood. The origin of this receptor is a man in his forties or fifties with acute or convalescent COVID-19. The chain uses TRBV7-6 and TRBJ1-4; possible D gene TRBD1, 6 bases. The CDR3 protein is CASSLVSGDNEKLFF. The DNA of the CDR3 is TGTGCCAGCAGCTTAGTCTCAGGGGATAATGAAAAACTGTTTTTT.